The source of this T cell receptor (beta chain) is a study of blood T cells in healthy people across ages. From germline, CDR1 is MNHNY and CDR2 SVGAGI (reference sequence). Trimming removed 2 bases at V and 4 bases at J, with 14 bases between. The CDR3 has 15 residues. Total RNA, at least 6 micrograms per sample, was extracted from PBMCs. As concerns this clonotype: The antigen is unknown.

With a J-beta primer mix and a sample-barcoded 5' primer, a second PCR ran 7 to 11 cycles. Each CDR3 protein is one row after TCRdb ran MiXCR on the 5' RACE reads. Among around 850,000 distinct CDR3 sequences listed, 35% to 40% were seen once. Findings of the study overall: It was the long-lived donors that had more naive CD4+ cells and higher diversity than aged donors. Measured against age, TCR beta diversity per million T cells decreased in a roughly linear manner.

The sequence came from a man aged 18 to 30 in good health. This sequence joins TRBV6-6 and TRBJ1-2, with D maybe TRBD1 (6 bases). The specimen sequenced was blood. CDR3 loop: CASSYGAGELYGYTF. Written as DNA, the CDR3 is TGTGCCAGCAGTTACGGGGCAGGGGAGCTCTATGGCTACACCTTC.